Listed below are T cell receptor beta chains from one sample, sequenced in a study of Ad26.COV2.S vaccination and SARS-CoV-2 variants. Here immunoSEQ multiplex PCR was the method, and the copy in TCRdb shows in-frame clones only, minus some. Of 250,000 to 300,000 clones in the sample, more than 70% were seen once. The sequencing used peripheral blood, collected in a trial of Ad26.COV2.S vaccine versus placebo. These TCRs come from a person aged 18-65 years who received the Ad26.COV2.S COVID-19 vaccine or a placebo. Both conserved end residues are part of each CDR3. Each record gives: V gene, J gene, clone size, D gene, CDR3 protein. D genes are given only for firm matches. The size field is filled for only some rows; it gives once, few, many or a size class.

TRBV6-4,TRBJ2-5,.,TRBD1,CASRDRGPQETQYF
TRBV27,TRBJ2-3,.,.,CASSKRTDTQYF
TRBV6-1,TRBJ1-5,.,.,CASSEGQGSQPQHF
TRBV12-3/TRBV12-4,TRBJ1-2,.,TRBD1,CASRTGGAKGYTF
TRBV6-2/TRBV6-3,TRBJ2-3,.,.,CASSSSSGTDTQYF
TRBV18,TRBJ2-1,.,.,CASSPNGHQYNEQFF
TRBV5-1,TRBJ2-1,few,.,CASSANLRYNEQFF
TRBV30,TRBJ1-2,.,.,CAWSPGRGYTF
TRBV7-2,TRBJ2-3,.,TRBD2,CASSTRTSGRPDTQYF
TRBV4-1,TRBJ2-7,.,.,CASSQGGRNTYEQYF
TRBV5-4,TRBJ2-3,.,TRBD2,CASTRRFSGGKDTQYF
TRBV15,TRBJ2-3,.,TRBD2,CATSSGLAGGKYF
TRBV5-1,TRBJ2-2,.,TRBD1,CASRPQGVVYTGELFF
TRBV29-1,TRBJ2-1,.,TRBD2,CSVRDYSGRDEQFF
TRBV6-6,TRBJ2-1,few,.,CASSYSTAGEQFF
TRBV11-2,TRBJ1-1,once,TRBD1,CASSSMTGAFF
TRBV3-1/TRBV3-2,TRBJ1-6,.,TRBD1,CASRQRTGGSSSPLHF
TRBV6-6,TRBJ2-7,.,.,CASSPGTRQTQYEQYF
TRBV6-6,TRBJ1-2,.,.,CASSYPGNTFYGYTF
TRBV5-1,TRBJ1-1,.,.,CASSLWPGTNTEAFF
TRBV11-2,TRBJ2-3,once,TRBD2,CASSTGLVTDTQYF
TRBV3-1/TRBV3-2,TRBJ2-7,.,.,CASSQPGRDEQYF
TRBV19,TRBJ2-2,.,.,CASSSGRTNTGELFF
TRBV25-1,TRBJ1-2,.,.,CASIDTGRYYGYTF
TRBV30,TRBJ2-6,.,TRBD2,CAWSRLAGYSGANVLTF
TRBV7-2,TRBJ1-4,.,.,CASSSDSIQGRNEKLFF
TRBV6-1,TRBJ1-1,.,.,CASSEVPDALNTEAFF
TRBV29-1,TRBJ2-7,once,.,CSVGGRGDREQYF
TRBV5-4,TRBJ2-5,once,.,CASSPTPDSQETQYF
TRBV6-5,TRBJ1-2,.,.,CASSYGTSGHGYTF